These 29 T cell receptor beta chains originate from one sample sequenced in a study of molecular identifiers for immune sequencing clone quantification. TCRdb analysed the PCR reads with MiXCR anew, one entry per CDR3 protein. The sample has about 510,000 distinct CDR3 sequences, 20% to 25% seen once. Sequenced input: naive CD8+ T cells from blood, with Jurkat cell RNA spiked in. Subset reported: FACS-sorted CD8+CD4-CCR7+CD45RA+ naive T cells. These receptors were taken from a human donor in good health. Some libraries in this study had Jurkat cell RNA spiked in.

This clonotype showed up just a few times. The chain uses TRBV30 and TRBJ2-1; no clear D gene. CDR3 length equals 12 residues. Trimming left V 6 bases short and J 9 bases short, with 15 bases between. Germline values: CDR1 GTSNPN, CDR2 SVGIG (reference sequence). In DNA, the CDR3 is TGTGCCTGTCTCAATAACTTCACTGAGCAGTTCTTC. Amino acids: CACLNNFTEQFF.

Concerning this clonotype itself: This may stem from a read error, because a much larger clone lies one nucleotide away. The chain's CDR3 is CASSRLADSQETQYF. DNA for the CDR3: TGTGCCAGTTCCAGACTAGCGGACTCCCAAGAGACCCAGTACTTC. V usage is TRBV6-2 or TRBV6-3 and J usage is TRBJ2-5; 9 bases are a match to TRBD2. CDR1 MNHEY and CDR2 SVGEGT come from the germline V gene. The CDR3 sequence is 15 residues long. Losses at the gene ends were 9 bases for V and 1 base for J; bases not matched to a gene: 9.

A note on this clonotype: A much larger clone is a single base away; this may be a read error. The chain couples TRBV29-1 to TRBJ1-2; the D gene is possibly TRBD1 (6 bases). CDR3 length: 15 amino acids. The V gene's germline CDR1 is SQVTM and CDR2 ANQGSEA. CDR3 DNA: TGCGGCGTTGAAGATGATCGGGGGCTTGACTATGGCTACACCTTC. Its protein is CGVEDDRGLDYGYTF.

Concerning this clonotype itself: One end of the junction does not line up with germline, which may come from a read error. The chain is built from TRBV4-3 and TRBJ1-4; no clear D gene. The V gene's germline CDR1 is LGHNA and CDR2 YSLEER. There are 20 residues in the CDR3. In DNA form, the CDR3 reads TGCGCCAGCAGCCAACAACCTGCCACGACGACGGCGGCAACTAATGAAAAACTGTCTTTT. It yields the protein CASSQQPATTTAATNEKLSF.

The V gene is TRBV11-3, the J gene TRBJ2-1; D not certain. Germline CDR1 SGHNT, CDR2 YENEEA. The CDR3 has 12 amino acids. V lost 3 bases, J lost 6 bases, and 6 bases lay in between. The CDR3 nucleotides read TGTGCCAGCAGCTTCGATCCCAATGAGCAGTTCTTC. It translates to CASSFDPNEQFF.

The chain recombines TRBV12-3 or TRBV12-4 with TRBJ1-1; no clear D. This CDR3 is built from 12 residues. The germline V and J ends were trimmed by 3 bases and 3 bases, with 5 bases remaining between them. CDR3 nucleotides: TGTGCCAGCAGTTTTGGGTACACTGAAGCTTTCTTT. It translates to CASSFGYTEAFF.

This clonotype has only a few counts. As DNA, the CDR3 is TGTGCCAGCAGTCCTGACCTTAGACGCTCCTACGAGCAGTACTTC. Its translation: CASSPDLRRSYEQYF. The V call is TRBV27, the J call TRBJ2-7; no firm D call. Trimming shortened V by 5 bases and J by 0 bases, and 14 bases separated the two germline ends. CDR3 size: 15 residues. Germline CDR1 is MNHEY and CDR2 is SMNVEV (reference sequence).

In this sample, this clonotype turned up a few times. The CDR3 sequence is CASSSTGGVNYGYTF. The CDR3 DNA reads TGTGCCAGCAGCTCTACAGGGGGCGTTAACTATGGCTACACCTTC. The V call is TRBV5-4, the J call TRBJ1-2; TRBD1 matches 9 bases. V was clipped by 3 bases and J by 1 base; unmatched bases: 4. The CDR3 loop spans 15 amino acids. Germline V gives CDR1 SGHNT, CDR2 YYREEE (reference sequence).

About this clonotype: This sequence may be a read error, since a much larger clone differs from it by one base. This chain uses TRBV25-1 with TRBJ2-7; 7 positions agree with TRBD1. V trimming: 6 bases; J trimming: 5 bases; junction bases outside the gene matches: 19. Germline CDR1 MGHDK, CDR2 SYGVNS. This CDR3 spans 17 amino acids. This CDR3 reads CASRQRARDRMGHEQYF. For the CDR3, the DNA is TGTGCCAGCAGACAACGTGCCCGGGACAGAATGGGCCACGAGCAGTACTTC.

The V call is TRBV14, the J call TRBJ2-3; D possibly corresponds to TRBD1 (6 bases). Germline values: CDR1 SGHDN, CDR2 FVKESK. The CDR3 loop spans 16 amino acids. The germline V and J ends were trimmed by 1 base and 6 bases, with 17 bases remaining between them. Written as DNA, the CDR3 is TGTGCCAGCAGCCAAGTCGTTGGCAGGGGATCCGATACGCAGTATTTT. This translates into CASSQVVGRGSDTQYF.

This chain joins TRBV6-6 and TRBJ2-7; no firm D call. CDR1 is MNHNY and CDR2 is SVGAGI in the germline V gene (reference sequence). CDR3 size: 15 residues. V dropped 6 bases and J dropped 0 bases, with 15 bases sitting between them. The CDR3 here is CASSRYNSDSYEQYF. In DNA, the CDR3 is TGTGCCAGCAGCCGATATAACAGTGACTCCTACGAGCAGTACTTC.

In its sample, this clonotype was seen many times. J is TRBJ2-3 and V is TRBV5-1, with TRBD1 matching 11 bases. Germline loops: CDR1 SGHRS, CDR2 YFSETQ. This CDR3 comprises 19 residues. The trim removed 0 bases at V and 3 bases at J, leaving 12 bases unmatched. The DNA of the CDR3 is TGCGCCAGCAGCTTGGGGACAGGGGGCCGATGGATCGCGACAGATACGCAGTATTTT. Translating it yields CASSLGTGGRWIATDTQYF.

This clonotype was seen repeatedly, ten times or more. The chain carries TRBV28 and TRBJ1-1; tentative D call: TRBD1 (5 bases). The CDR3 is 15 amino acids. Germline CDR1 and CDR2: MDHEN and SYDVKM. V lost 6 bases to trimming and J lost 0 bases, with 14 bases between them. The CDR3 here is CASSPRTIMNTEAFF. Written as DNA, the CDR3 is TGTGCCAGCAGCCCCCGGACAATTATGAACACTGAAGCTTTCTTT.

As concerns this clonotype: A much larger clone lies one base from this, so it may be a read error. The chain has TRBV10-3 and TRBJ2-3, with no clear D. The CDR3 is 14 amino acids. Trimming removed 2 bases at V and 2 bases at J, with 8 bases between. Germline V lookup: CDR1 ENHRY, CDR2 SYGVKD. The chain's CDR3 is CAISEPWDTDTQYF. Here the CDR3 DNA reads TGTGCCATCAGTGAGCCCTGGGACACAGATACGCAGTATTTT.

There are many counts of this clonotype. V gene TRBV12-3 or TRBV12-4 combines with J gene TRBJ1-1; D is ambiguous. V was trimmed by 5 bases and J by 10 bases, leaving 17 bases between them. CDR3 length equals 13 residues. CDR3 sequence (DNA): TGTGCCAGCAGTCCAGTTCGTGGGCTCATAGCTTTCTTT. This gives the protein CASSPVRGLIAFF.

This clonotype has more than one count but fewer than ten. The chain uses TRBV27 and TRBJ1-5; maybe TRBD1 (6 bases). The V and J ends lost 3 bases and 5 bases respectively, with 11 bases between them. The CDR3 is 14 residues long. Germline lookup yields CDR1 MNHEY and CDR2 SMNVEV (reference sequence). The CDR3 DNA is TGTGCCAGCAGTTTCGGGGGCCACGATCAGCCCCAGCATTTT. As protein: CASSFGGHDQPQHF.

This clonotype was observed many times. Mismatch with germline at one junction end may stem from a read error. The CDR3: CASSSGDRVIF. The CDR3 coding sequence is TGTGCCAGCAGTTCTGGGGACAGGGTGATCTTC. The V gene is TRBV12-3 or TRBV12-4, the J gene TRBJ2-1, with 9 bases aligning to TRBD1. This CDR3 has 11 amino acids.

This clonotype has ten or more counts. The chain couples TRBV12-3 or TRBV12-4 to TRBJ2-5; perhaps TRBD2 as D (5 bases). This CDR3 contains 13 residues. V dropped 7 bases and J dropped 3 bases, with 12 bases sitting between them. CDR3 amino acids: CASTRGSEETQYF. In DNA form, the CDR3 reads TGTGCCAGCACCCGGGGTAGCGAAGAGACCCAGTACTTC.

This clonotype came up many times. The genes are TRBV6-2 or TRBV6-3 and TRBJ1-1; D is unclear. This CDR3 contains 11 residues. The ends were cut back, 2 bases at V and 5 bases at J, with 3 bases in the middle. The V gene's germline CDR1 is MNHEY and CDR2 SVGEGT. The CDR3 coding sequence is TGTGCCAGCAGTTACGTGACTGAAGCTTTCTTT. This translates into CASSYVTEAFF.

The V gene is TRBV27, the J gene TRBJ2-7, with 8 nucleotides matching TRBD1. The germline gives CDR1 MNHEY, CDR2 SMNVEV (reference sequence). This CDR3 has 16 amino acids. V was pared by 6 bases and J by 0 bases, with 10 bases of the junction left unmatched. DNA of the CDR3: TGTGCCAGCAGCCCCGGAGGACAGGGAGCCTCCTACGAGCAGTACTTC. The encoded protein is CASSPGGQGASYEQYF.

The J gene is TRBJ2-1, the V gene TRBV11-2, with 14 bases fitting TRBD2. V dropped 1 base and J dropped 9; count of bases not matched to a gene: 2. The CDR3 runs 15 residues. Germline lookup yields CDR1 SGHAT and CDR2 FQNNGV. The CDR3 DNA follows: TGTGCCAGCAGCTTAGGGACTAGCGGGAGGACTGAGCAGTTCTTC. Its translation: CASSLGTSGRTEQFF.

This clonotype was recorded at least ten times. The chain combines TRBV13 with TRBJ2-3; TRBD2 matches 13 bases. Germline values: CDR1 PRHDT, CDR2 FYEKMQ (reference sequence). V lost 3 bases to trimming and J lost 1 base; unmatched junction nucleotides: 4. The CDR3 has 17 residues. The CDR3 region has the DNA TGTGCCAGCAGCTTGGGGGGGACTAGCGGGGGCACAGATACGCAGTATTTT. Protein sequence: CASSLGGTSGGTDTQYF.

CDR3 sequence: CASSPSPWAGGTWSTDTQYF. In DNA form, the CDR3 reads TGTGCCAGCAGCCCTTCTCCCTGGGCGGGAGGGACCTGGAGCACAGATACGCAGTATTTT. The chain uses TRBV27 and TRBJ2-3; 9 bases agree with TRBD2. Germline V CDR1 and CDR2: MNHEY, SMNVEV (reference sequence). This CDR3 has 20 residues. J was trimmed by 0 bases and V by 6 bases; bases with no gene match: 19.

This clonotype has just a few counts. The chain is built from TRBV6-1 and TRBJ1-5; maybe TRBD1 (6 bases). Trimming took off 5 bases at V and 5 bases at J, with 22 bases between the two ends. Germline CDR1 MNHNS, CDR2 SASEGT. The length of the CDR3 is 17 residues. The CDR3 here is CASSHTNQGPLYQPQHF. The CDR3 DNA reads as TGTGCCAGCAGTCATACAAACCAGGGGCCCCTTTATCAGCCCCAGCATTTT.

This clonotype was detected many times. The rearrangement uses TRBV5-1 and TRBJ2-5, with TRBD1 as a possible D gene (5 bases). CDR3 length equals 15 residues. The germline CDR1 and CDR2 sequences are SGHRS and YFSETQ. The V end lost 4 bases, the J end lost 2 bases, and 15 bases lay between the germline ends. CDR3 DNA sequence: TGCGCCAGCAGCCCCCGGTGGGCAGGGCAAGAGACCCAGTACTTC. Encoded protein: CASSPRWAGQETQYF.

For this clonotype: This may be a read error, as it is one base from a much larger clone. V usage is TRBV4-3 and J usage is TRBJ2-5, with TRBD2 matching 7 bases. Trimming at V came to 0 bases and at J to 4 bases, leaving 5 bases not matched to a gene. Looked up from germline, CDR1 is LGHNA and CDR2 is YSLEER. This CDR3 has 15 residues. CDR3 loop: CASSQDWTSRETQYF. The CDR3 DNA reads as TGCGCCAGCAGCCAAGACTGGACTAGTCGAGAGACCCAGTACTTC.

The chain carries TRBV5-1 and TRBJ2-7; D possibly corresponds to TRBD1 (7 bases). The V and J ends lost 3 bases and 3 bases respectively, with 19 bases between them. The CDR3 runs to 16 residues. Germline V lookup: CDR1 SGHRS, CDR2 YFSETQ. CDR3 amino acids: CASSSEQGTRGYEQYF. CDR3 bases: TGCGCCAGCAGCTCGGAACAGGGGACTCGGGGCTACGAGCAGTACTTC.

The chain recombines TRBV12-3 or TRBV12-4 with TRBJ2-3, with D possibly matching TRBD1 (6 bases). V lost 8 bases and J 2 bases, leaving 14 bases between the germline ends. This CDR3 has 14 amino acids. CDR3 protein: CASGGVQITDTQYF. The CDR3 DNA is TGTGCCAGCGGGGGCGTCCAAATCACAGATACGCAGTATTTT.

This clonotype turned up a few times. Given the absence of the conserved phenylalanine or tryptophan at the CDR3 end, a read error is likely. This chain joins TRBV13 and TRBJ1-1, with D perhaps TRBD1 (5 bases). Germline CDR1 reads PRHDT; CDR2 reads FYEKMQ (reference sequence). Trimming removed 5 bases from V and 1 base from J, with 11 bases in between. The CDR3 is 14 amino acids. CDR3 sequence: CASSHAGQNTEAFI. In DNA, the CDR3 is TGTGCCAGCAGCCACGCGGGGCAGAACACTGAAGCTTTCATT.